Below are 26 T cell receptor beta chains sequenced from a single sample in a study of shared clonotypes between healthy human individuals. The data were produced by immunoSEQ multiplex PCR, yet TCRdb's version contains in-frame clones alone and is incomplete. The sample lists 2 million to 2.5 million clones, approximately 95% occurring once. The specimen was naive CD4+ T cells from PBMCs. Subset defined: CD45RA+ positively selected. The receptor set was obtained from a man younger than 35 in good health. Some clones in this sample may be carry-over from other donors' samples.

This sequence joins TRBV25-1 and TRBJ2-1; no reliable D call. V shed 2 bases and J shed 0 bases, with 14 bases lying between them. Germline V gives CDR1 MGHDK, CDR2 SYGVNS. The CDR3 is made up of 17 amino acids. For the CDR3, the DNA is TGTGCCAGCAGTGAACTCAAAGCAGGAAGCTCCTACAATGAGCAGTTCTTC. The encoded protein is CASSELKAGSSYNEQFF.

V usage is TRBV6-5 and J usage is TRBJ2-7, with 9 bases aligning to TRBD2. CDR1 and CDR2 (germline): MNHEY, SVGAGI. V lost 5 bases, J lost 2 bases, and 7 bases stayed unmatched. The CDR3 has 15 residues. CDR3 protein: CASSPPRGRAYEQYF. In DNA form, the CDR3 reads TGTGCCAGCAGTCCCCCCCGCGGGAGGGCCTACGAGCAGTACTTC.

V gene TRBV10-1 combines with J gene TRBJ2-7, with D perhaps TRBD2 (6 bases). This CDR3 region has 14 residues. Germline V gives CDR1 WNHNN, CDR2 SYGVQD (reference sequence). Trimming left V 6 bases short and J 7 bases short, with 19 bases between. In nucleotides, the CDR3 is TGCGCCAGCAGCGCGCCCGGGGCCGCGGGGGAGCAGTACTTC. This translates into CASSAPGAAGEQYF.

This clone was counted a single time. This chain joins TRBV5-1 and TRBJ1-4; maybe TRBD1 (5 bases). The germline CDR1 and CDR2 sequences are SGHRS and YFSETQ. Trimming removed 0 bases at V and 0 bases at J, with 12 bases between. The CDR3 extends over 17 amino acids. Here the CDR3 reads CASSLEGTPATNEKLFF. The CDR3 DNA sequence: TGCGCCAGCAGCTTGGAGGGGACGCCCGCAACTAATGAAAAACTGTTTTTT.

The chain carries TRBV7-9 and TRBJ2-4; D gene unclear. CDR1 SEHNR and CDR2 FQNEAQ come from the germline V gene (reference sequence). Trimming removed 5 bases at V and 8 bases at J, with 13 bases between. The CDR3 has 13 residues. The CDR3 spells CASSPIGSYIQYF. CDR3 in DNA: TGTGCCAGCAGCCCTATTGGATCGTACATTCAGTACTTC.

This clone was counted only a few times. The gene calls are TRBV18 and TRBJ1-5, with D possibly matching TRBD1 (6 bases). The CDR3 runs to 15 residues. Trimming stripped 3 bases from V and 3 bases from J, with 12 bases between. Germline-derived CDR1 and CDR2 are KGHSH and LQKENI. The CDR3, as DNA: TGTGCCAGCTCACCCCCAGGGGAGAACAATCAGCCCCAGCATTTT. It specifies CASSPPGENNQPQHF.

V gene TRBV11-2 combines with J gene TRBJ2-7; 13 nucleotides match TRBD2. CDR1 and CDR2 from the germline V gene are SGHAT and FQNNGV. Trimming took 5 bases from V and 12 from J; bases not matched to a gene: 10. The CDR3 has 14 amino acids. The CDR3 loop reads CASSLGLAGARVYF. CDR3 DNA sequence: TGTGCCAGCAGCCTTGGACTAGCGGGAGCGCGGGTGTACTTC.

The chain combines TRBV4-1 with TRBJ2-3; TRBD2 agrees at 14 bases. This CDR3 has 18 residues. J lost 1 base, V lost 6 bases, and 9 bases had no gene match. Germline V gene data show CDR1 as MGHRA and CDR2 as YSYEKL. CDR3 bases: TGCGCCAGCAGTTGGACTAGCGGGAGGTTGTCTGGCACAGATACGCAGTATTTT. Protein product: CASSWTSGRLSGTDTQYF.

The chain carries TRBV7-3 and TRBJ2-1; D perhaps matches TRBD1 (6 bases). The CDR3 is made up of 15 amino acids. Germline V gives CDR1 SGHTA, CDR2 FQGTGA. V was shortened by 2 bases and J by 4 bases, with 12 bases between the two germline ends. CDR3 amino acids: CASSLGAQGYNEQFF. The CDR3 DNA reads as TGTGCCAGCAGCTTAGGAGCGCAGGGGTACAATGAGCAGTTCTTC.

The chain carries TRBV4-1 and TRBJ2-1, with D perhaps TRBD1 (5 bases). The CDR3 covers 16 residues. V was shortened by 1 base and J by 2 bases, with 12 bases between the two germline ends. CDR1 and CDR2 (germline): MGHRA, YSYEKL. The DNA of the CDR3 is TGCGCCAGCAGCCAAGTCCAACAGGAACCCTACAATGAGCAGTTCTTC. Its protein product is CASSQVQQEPYNEQFF.

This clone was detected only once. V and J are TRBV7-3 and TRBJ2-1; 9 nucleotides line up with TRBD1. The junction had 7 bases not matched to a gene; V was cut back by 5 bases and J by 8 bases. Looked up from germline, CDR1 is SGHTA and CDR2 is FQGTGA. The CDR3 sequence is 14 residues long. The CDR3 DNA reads TGTGCCAGCAGCCCTCGGGACAGGGCGGATGAGCAGTTCTTC. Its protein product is CASSPRDRADEQFF.

CDR3 sequence (DNA): TGTGCCAGCAGGACACCTCCCGGGCCAGGAGGTGAGCAGTACTTC. Translated: CASRTPPGPGGEQYF. The V call is TRBV2, the J call TRBJ2-7; maybe TRBD2 (5 bases). The CDR3 sequence is 15 residues long. V lost 6 bases and J 7 bases, leaving 22 bases between the germline ends. Germline V gene sequence: CDR1 SNHLY, CDR2 FYNNEI.

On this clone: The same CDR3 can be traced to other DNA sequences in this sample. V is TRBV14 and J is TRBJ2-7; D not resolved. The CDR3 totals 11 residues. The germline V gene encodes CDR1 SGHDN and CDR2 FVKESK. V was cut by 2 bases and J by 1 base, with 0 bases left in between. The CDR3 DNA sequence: TGTGCCAGCAGCCAATCCTACGAGCAGTACTTC. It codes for CASSQSYEQYF.

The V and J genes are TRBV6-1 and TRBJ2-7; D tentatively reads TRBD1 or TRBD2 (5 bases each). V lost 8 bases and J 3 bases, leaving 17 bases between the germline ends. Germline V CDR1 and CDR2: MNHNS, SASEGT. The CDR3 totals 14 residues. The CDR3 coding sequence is TGTGCCAGCTCAGAGGGGAGCGCGATCTACGAGCAGTACTTC. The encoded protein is CASSEGSAIYEQYF.

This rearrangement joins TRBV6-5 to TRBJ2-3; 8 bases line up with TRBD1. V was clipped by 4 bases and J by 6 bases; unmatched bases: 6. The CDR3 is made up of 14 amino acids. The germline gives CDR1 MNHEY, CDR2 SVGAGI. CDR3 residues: CASSWRTGTDTQYF. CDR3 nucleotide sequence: TGTGCCAGCAGTTGGAGGACAGGGACGGATACGCAGTATTTT.

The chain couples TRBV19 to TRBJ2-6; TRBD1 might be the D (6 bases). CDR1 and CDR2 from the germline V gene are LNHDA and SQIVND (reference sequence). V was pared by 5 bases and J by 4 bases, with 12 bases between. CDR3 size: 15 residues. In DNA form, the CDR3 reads TGTGCCAGTAGTGCCCCAGGGGAAGGGGCCAACGTCCTGACTTTC. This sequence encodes CASSAPGEGANVLTF.

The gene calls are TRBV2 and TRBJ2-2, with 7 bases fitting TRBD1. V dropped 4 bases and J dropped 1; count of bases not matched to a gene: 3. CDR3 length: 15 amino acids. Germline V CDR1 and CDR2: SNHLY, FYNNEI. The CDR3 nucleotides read TGTGCCAGCAGTGCGACAGGGATGAACACCGGGGAGCTGTTTTTT. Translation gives CASSATGMNTGELFF.

CDR3 sequence (DNA): TGTGCCAGTAGTATAAGTAGCGGGAGAGCAGATACGCAGTATTTT. Translating it yields CASSISSGRADTQYF. V gene TRBV19 combines with J gene TRBJ2-3, with 9 bases matching TRBD2. Losses at the gene ends were 2 bases for V and 4 bases for J; bases not matched to a gene: 4. CDR3 length equals 15 residues. CDR1 is LNHDA, CDR2 SQIVND, per germline (reference sequence).

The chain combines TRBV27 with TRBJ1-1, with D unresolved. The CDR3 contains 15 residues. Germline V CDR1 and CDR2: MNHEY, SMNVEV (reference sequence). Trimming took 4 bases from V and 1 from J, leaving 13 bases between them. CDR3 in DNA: TGTGCCAGCAGTTCTATAACGGACCCGAACACTGAAGCTTTCTTT. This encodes CASSSITDPNTEAFF.

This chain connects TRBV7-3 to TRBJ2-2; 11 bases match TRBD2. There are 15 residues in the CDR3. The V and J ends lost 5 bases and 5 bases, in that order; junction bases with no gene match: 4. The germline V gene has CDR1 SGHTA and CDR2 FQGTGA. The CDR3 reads CASSPLAGGTGELFF. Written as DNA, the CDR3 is TGTGCCAGCAGCCCGTTAGCGGGAGGGACCGGGGAGCTGTTTTTT.

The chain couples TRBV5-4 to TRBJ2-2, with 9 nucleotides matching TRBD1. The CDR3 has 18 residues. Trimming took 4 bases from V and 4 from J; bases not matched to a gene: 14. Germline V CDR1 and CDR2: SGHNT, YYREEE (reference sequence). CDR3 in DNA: TGTGCCAGCAGCCCCCCGGGACAGGGCCGATCGGGCACCGGGGAGCTGTTTTTT. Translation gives CASSPPGQGRSGTGELFF.

CDR3 sequence reads: CASSGGSGYEQYF. CDR3 DNA sequence: TGTGCCTCATCAGGGGGCTCGGGCTACGAGCAGTACTTC. V and J are TRBV10-3 and TRBJ2-7, with TRBD1 matching over 8 bases. In germline, CDR1 is ENHRY, CDR2 SYGVKD. With 11 bases clipped from V and 3 bases from J, the junction kept 9 bases outside the gene matches. The CDR3 loop spans 13 amino acids.

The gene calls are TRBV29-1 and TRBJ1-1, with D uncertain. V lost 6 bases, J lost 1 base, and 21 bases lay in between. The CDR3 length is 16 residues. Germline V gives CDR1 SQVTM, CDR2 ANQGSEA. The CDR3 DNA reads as TGCAGCGTCCCCTCCTCGGGAAACAAGGGGAACACTGAAGCTTTCTTT. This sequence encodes CSVPSSGNKGNTEAFF.

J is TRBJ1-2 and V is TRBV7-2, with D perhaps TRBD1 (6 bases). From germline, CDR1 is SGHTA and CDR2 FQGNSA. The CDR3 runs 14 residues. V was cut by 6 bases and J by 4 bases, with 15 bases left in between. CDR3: CASSSQGIGYGYTF. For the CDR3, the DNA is TGTGCCAGCAGTTCACAGGGTATAGGCTATGGCTACACCTTC.

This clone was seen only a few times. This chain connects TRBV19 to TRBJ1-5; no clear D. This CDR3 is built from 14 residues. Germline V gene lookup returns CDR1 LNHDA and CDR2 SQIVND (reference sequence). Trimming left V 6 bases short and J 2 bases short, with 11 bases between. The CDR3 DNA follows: TGTGCCAGTAGCGGCGGTTGGGGCAATCAGCCCCAGCATTTT. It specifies CASSGGWGNQPQHF.

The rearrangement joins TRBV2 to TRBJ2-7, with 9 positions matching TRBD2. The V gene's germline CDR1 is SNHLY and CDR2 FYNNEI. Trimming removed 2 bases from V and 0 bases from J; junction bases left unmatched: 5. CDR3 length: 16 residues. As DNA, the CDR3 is TGTGCCAGCAGTGAAATGAGACTAGCGGCCTCCTACGAGCAGTACTTC. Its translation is CASSEMRLAASYEQYF.